This is a list of T cell receptor beta chains from one sample in a study of blood T cell repertoires in COVID-19. Some clones are missing from TCRdb's copy, which holds only in-frame ones; the method was immunoSEQ multiplex PCR. Of a few hundred thousand clones in the sample, approximately 88% were seen once. The specimen was peripheral blood. Receptor source: a man aged 35-49 years with acute or convalescent COVID-19. Each CDR3 is given with its conserved first and last residue. A D gene is named only where the DNA matches it firmly. Clone size is stated in some rows and not others, as once, few, many or a class when expanded.

CDR3 protein,CDR3 DNA,J gene,D gene,clone size,V gene
CASSLLTGDEAFF,TGTGCCAGCAGTTTACTCACAGGGGATGAAGCTTTCTTT,TRBJ1-1,TRBD1,NA,TRBV27
CASSVGQGISEQYF,TGTGCCAGCAGCGTAGGGCAGGGAATTAGCGAGCAGTACTTC,TRBJ2-7,NA,once,TRBV9
CASSFEYFNEQFF,TGTGCCAGCAGTTTCGAGTACTTCAATGAGCAGTTCTTC,TRBJ2-1,NA,once,TRBV12-3/TRBV12-4
CASSFGQAYEQYF,TGTGCCAGCAGTTTCGGACAGGCCTACGAGCAGTACTTC,TRBJ2-7,TRBD1,few,TRBV27
CASSIGFKGQRNQPQHF,TGTGCCAGTAGTATAGGTTTTAAGGGACAGCGCAATCAGCCCCAGCATTTT,TRBJ1-5,TRBD1,NA,TRBV19
CASSLGFWKNTEAFF,TGTGCCAGTAGTCTCGGGTTTTGGAAGAACACTGAAGCTTTCTTT,TRBJ1-1,NA,NA,TRBV19
CASSIFPGNQPQHF,TGTGCCAGTAGTATTTTTCCCGGGAACCAGCCCCAGCATTTT,TRBJ1-5,NA,NA,TRBV19
CAWRLVSGRTDTQYF,TGTGCCTGGAGGTTAGTTAGCGGGCGCACAGATACGCAGTATTTT,TRBJ2-3,TRBD2,NA,TRBV30
CASSPRTGSGNTIYF,TGTGCCAGCAGCCCTCGAACAGGCTCTGGAAACACCATATATTTT,TRBJ1-3,NA,NA,TRBV7-9
CASSLEGQGTYEQYF,TGCGCCAGCAGCTTGGAGGGACAGGGAACCTACGAGCAGTACTTC,TRBJ2-7,TRBD1,NA,TRBV5-1
CAISESLDSFEGYTF,TGTGCCATCAGTGAGTCTTTGGACAGCTTCGAGGGCTACACCTTC,TRBJ1-2,NA,NA,TRBV10-3
CASSPGQINEKLFF,TGTGCCAGTAGCCCGGGACAGATTAATGAAAAACTGTTTTTT,TRBJ1-4,TRBD1,NA,TRBV19
CASSRDYQSYNEQFF,TGTGCCAGCAGTCGGGACTACCAATCCTACAATGAGCAGTTCTTC,TRBJ2-1,TRBD2,few,TRBV3-1/TRBV3-2
CASRQQGLSSGNTIYF,TGTGCCAGCAGGCAACAGGGGCTTAGTTCTGGAAACACCATATATTTT,TRBJ1-3,TRBD1,NA,TRBV28
CASSSPQGLNTGELFF,TGTGCCAGCAGTTCCCCACAGGGGCTGAACACCGGGGAGCTGTTTTTT,TRBJ2-2,TRBD1,NA,TRBV6-2/TRBV6-3
CASSYRDRDNEQFF,TGTGCCAGCAGCTACAGGGACAGGGACAATGAGCAGTTCTTC,TRBJ2-1,TRBD1,NA,TRBV5-4
CASSPSTGGYEQYF,TGTGCCAGCAGCCCCTCGACAGGCGGGTACGAGCAGTACTTC,TRBJ2-7,NA,once,TRBV11-2
CASSSEGREGEETQYF,TGTGCCAGCAGCTCCGAGGGGCGGGAGGGGGAAGAGACCCAGTACTTC,TRBJ2-5,TRBD2,NA,TRBV5-4
CASSQGTSGSGELFF,TGCGCCAGCAGCCAAGGGACTAGCGGGAGCGGGGAGCTGTTTTTT,TRBJ2-2,TRBD2,once,TRBV4-1
CASSPSSGGIYEQYF,TGTGCCAGCTCACCATCCAGCGGCGGGATCTACGAGCAGTACTTC,TRBJ2-7,NA,NA,TRBV18